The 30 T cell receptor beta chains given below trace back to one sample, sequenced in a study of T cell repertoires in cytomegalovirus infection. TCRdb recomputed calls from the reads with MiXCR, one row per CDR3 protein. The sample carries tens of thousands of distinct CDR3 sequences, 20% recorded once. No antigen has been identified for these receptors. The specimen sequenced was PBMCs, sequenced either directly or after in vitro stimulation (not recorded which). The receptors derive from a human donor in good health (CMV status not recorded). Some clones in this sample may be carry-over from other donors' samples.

This chain's CDR3 is CASSHGKRYEQYF. The CDR3 DNA reads TGTGCCAGCAGCCACGGTAAGCGCTACGAGCAGTACTTC. This rearrangement joins TRBV3-1 to TRBJ2-7; D is undetermined. CDR1 and CDR2 from the germline V gene are LGHDT and YNNKEL (reference sequence). The V end was cut by 3 bases, the J end by 3 bases, with 9 bases between. The CDR3 is 13 amino acids.

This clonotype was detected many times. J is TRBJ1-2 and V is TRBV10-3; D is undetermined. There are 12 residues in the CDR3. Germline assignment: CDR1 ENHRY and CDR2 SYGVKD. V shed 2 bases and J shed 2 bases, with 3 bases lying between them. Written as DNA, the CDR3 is TGTGCCATCAGTGAGATCAACTATGGCTACACCTTC. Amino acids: CAISEINYGYTF.

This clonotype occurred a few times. This CDR3 is CASSLKHGEQPQHF. CDR3 sequence (DNA): TGTGCCAGCAGCTTAAAACACGGTGAACAGCCCCAGCATTTT. The chain carries TRBV7-8 and TRBJ1-5; D not certain. V was clipped by 2 bases and J by 7 bases, with 12 bases between them. The CDR3 covers 14 residues. In germline, CDR1 is SGHVS, CDR2 FQNEAQ. The whole variable domain, filled in from reference TRBV7-8 and TRBJ1-5, reads GAGVSQSPRYKVAKRGQDVALRCDPISGHVSLFWYQQALGQGPEFLTYFQNEAQLDKSGLPSDRFFAERPEGSVSTLKIQRTQQEDSAVYLCASSLKHGEQPQHFGDGTRLSIL.

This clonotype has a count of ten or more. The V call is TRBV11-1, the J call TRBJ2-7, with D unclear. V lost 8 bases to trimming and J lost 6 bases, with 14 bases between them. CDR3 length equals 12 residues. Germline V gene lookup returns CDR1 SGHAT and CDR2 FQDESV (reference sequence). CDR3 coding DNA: TGTGCCAGCCGTGGAGAACGGCTCGAGCAGTACTTC. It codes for CASRGERLEQYF. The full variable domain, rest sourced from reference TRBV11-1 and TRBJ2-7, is EAEVAQSPRYKITEKSQAVAFWCDPISGHATLYWYRQILGQGPELLVQFQDESVVDDSQLPKDRFSAERLKGVDSTLKIQPAELGDSAMYLCASRGERLEQYFGPGTRLTVT.

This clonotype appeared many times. CDR3 in amino acids: CASRLASGDEQYF. The CDR3 coding sequence is TGTGCCAGCAGACTTGCCTCCGGGGACGAGCAGTACTTC. The chain couples TRBV7-2 to TRBJ2-7, with a weak D call TRBD2 (5 bases). Germline-derived CDR1 and CDR2 are SGHTA and FQGNSA. This CDR3 region has 13 residues. The V and J ends lost 6 bases and 5 bases respectively, with 14 bases between them.

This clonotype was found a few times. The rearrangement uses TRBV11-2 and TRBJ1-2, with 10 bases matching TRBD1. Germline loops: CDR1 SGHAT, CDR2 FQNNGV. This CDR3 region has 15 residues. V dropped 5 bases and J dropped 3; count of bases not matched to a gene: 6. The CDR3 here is CASSGPGTGDYGYTF. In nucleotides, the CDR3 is TGTGCCAGCAGCGGGCCCGGGACAGGGGACTATGGCTACACCTTC. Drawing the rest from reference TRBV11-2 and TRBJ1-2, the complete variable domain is EAGVAQSPRYKIIEKRQSVAFWCNPISGHATLYWYQQILGQGPKLLIQFQNNGVVDDSQLPKDRFSAERLKGVDSTLKIQPAKLEDSAVYLCASSGPGTGDYGYTFGSGTRLTVV.

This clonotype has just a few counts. The CDR3 region is CASSRRDLLFPYEQYF. The CDR3 DNA follows: TGTGCCAGCAGTCGCCGGGACCTCCTGTTCCCCTACGAGCAGTACTTC. This sequence joins TRBV6-1 and TRBJ2-7, with D perhaps being TRBD1 or TRBD2 (5 bases each). The CDR3 covers 16 residues. Trimming removed 5 bases from V and 2 bases from J, with 19 bases in between. Germline CDR1 is MNHNS and CDR2 is SASEGT.

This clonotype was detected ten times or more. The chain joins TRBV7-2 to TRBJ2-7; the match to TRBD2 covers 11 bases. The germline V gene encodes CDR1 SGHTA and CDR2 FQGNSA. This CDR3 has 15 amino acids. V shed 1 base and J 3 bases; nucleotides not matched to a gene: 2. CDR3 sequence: CASSLVSGGDYEQYF. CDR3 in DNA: TGTGCCAGCAGCTTAGTTAGCGGGGGGGACTACGAGCAGTACTTC.

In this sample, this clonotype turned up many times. The CDR3 region has the DNA TGTGCCAGCAGCTTAGACTTGGGTGCAGGGGTTGGTGAGCAGTTCTTC. It codes for CASSLDLGAGVGEQFF. The chain recombines TRBV7-2 with TRBJ2-1, with a tentative D call TRBD1 (6 bases). Germline CDR1 is SGHTA and CDR2 is FQGNSA. V lost 1 base and J 9 bases, leaving 19 bases between the germline ends. The CDR3 totals 16 residues.

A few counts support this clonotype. CDR3 coding DNA: TGTGCCAGCGGGTTCGGAACTGAAGCTTTCTTT. Protein sequence: CASGFGTEAFF. The chain uses TRBV12-3 or TRBV12-4 and TRBJ1-1; no firm D call. This CDR3 is built from 11 residues. V lost 8 bases and J lost 5, with 9 bases in between.

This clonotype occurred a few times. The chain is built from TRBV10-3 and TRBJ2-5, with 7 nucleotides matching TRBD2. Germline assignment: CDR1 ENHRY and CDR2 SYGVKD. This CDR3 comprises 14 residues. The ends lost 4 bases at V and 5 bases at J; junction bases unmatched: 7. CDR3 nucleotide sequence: TGTGCCATCAGTGTGGCGGGAGTGGACGAGACCCAGTACTTC. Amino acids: CAISVAGVDETQYF.

CDR3 amino acids: CASGVDTKETQYF. Here the CDR3 DNA reads TGTGCCAGCGGGGTGGACACTAAAGAGACCCAGTACTTC. The J gene is TRBJ2-5, the V gene TRBV2; D might be TRBD1 (5 bases). CDR3 length: 13 amino acids. The V gene's germline CDR1 is SNHLY and CDR2 FYNNEI. Trimming took off 8 bases at V and 3 bases at J, with 13 bases between the two ends.

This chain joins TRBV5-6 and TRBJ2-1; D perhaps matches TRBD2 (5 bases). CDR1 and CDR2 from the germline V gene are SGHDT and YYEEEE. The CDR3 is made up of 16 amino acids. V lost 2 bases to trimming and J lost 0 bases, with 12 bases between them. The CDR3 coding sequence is TGTGCCAGCAGCTTTAAGACTACTAACTCCTACAATGAGCAGTTCTTC. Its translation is CASSFKTTNSYNEQFF.

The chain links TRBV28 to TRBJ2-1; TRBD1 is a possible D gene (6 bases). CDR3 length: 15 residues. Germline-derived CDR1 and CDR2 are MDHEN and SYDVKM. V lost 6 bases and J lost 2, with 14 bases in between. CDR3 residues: CASSTVEGAYNEQFF. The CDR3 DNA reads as TGTGCCAGCAGCACCGTAGAGGGGGCCTACAATGAGCAGTTCTTC.

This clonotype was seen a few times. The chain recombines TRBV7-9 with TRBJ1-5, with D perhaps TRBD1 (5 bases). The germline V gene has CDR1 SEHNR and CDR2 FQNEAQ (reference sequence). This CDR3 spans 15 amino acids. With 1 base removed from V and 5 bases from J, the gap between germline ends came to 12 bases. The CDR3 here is CASSLGEGVYQPQHF. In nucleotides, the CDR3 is TGTGCCAGCAGCTTAGGCGAAGGGGTCTATCAGCCCCAGCATTTT.

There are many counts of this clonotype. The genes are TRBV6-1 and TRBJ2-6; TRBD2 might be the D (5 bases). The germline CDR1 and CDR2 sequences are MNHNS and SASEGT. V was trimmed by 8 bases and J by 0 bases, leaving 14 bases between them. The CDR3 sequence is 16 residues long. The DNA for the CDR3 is TGTGCCAGCGGACCCGGGGTCAGCTCTGGGGCCAACGTCCTGACTTTC. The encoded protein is CASGPGVSSGANVLTF.

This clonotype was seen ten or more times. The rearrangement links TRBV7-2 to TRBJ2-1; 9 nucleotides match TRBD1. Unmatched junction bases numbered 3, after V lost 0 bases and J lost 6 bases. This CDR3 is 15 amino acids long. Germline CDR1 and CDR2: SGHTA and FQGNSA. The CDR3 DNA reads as TGTGCCAGCAGCTTAGCCGGGACAGGGTTCAATGAGCAGTTCTTC. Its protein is CASSLAGTGFNEQFF.

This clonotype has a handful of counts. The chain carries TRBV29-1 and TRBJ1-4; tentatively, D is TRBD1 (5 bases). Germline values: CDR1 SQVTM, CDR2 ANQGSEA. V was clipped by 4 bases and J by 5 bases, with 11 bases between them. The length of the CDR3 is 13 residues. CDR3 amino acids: CSVAPGRNEKLFF. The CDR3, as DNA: TGCAGCGTTGCGCCAGGGAGAAATGAAAAACTGTTTTTT.

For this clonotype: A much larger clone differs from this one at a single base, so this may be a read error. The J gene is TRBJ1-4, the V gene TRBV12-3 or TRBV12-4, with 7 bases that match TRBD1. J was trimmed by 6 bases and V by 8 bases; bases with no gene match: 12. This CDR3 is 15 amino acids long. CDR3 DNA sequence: TGTGCCAGCGGTTCTCAAATGACAGGGCATGAAAAACTGTTTTTT. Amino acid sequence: CASGSQMTGHEKLFF.

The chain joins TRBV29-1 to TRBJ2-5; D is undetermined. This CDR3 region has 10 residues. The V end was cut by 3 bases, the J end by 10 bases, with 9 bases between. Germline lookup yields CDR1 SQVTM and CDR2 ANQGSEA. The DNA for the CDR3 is TGCAGCGTTGAGAGTAGCATCCAGTACTTC. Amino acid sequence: CSVESSIQYF.

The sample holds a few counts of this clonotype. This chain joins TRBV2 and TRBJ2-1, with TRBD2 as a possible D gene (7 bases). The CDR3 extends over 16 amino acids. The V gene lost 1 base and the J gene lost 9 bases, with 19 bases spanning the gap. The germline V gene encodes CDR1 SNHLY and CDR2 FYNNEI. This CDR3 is CASSEGDYEGDGEQFF. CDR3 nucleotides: TGTGCCAGCAGTGAAGGGGACTACGAGGGGGATGGTGAGCAGTTCTTC.

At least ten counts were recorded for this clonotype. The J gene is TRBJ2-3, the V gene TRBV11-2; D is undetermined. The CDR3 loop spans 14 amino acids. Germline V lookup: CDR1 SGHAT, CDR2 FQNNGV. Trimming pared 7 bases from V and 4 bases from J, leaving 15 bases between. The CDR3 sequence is CASTTSEEPDTQYF. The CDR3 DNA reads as TGTGCCAGCACCACGTCGGAAGAGCCAGATACGCAGTATTTT.

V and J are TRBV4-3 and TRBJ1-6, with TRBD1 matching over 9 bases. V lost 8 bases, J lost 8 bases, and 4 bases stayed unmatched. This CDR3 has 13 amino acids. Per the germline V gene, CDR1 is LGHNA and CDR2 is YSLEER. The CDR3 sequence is CASGRDRDSPLHF. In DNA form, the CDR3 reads TGCGCCAGCGGCCGGGACAGGGATTCACCCCTCCACTTT.

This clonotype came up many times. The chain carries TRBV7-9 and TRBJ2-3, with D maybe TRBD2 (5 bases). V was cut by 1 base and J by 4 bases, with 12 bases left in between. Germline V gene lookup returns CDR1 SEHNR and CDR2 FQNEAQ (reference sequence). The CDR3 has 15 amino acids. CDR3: CASSLGGRYPDTQYF. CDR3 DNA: TGTGCCAGCAGCTTAGGAGGGCGATACCCAGATACGCAGTATTTT.

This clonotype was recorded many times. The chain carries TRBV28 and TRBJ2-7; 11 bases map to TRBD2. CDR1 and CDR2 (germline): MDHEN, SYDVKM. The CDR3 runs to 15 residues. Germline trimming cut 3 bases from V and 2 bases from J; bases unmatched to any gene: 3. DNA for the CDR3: TGTGCCAGCAGTTTCTTAGCGGGAGGGACCTACGAGCAGTACTTC. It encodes CASSFLAGGTYEQYF.

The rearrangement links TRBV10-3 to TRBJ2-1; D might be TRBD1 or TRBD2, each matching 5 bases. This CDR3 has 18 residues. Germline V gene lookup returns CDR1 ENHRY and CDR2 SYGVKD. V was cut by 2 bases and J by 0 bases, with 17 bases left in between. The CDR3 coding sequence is TGTGCCATCAGTGAGAGAGGGGCGACGGAAAGCTCCTACAATGAGCAGTTCTTC. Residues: CAISERGATESSYNEQFF.

The chain's CDR3 is CASSPARLAGYYEQYF. The DNA of the CDR3 is TGTGCCAGCTCACCAGCGAGGCTAGCGGGTTACTACGAGCAGTACTTC. The rearrangement joins TRBV18 to TRBJ2-7; 8 nucleotides agree with TRBD2. Germline CDR1 is KGHSH and CDR2 is LQKENI. The CDR3 sequence is 16 residues long. The trim removed 2 bases at V and 3 bases at J, leaving 9 bases unmatched.

CDR3 DNA sequence: TGTGCCAGCAGTTACGGGGGGATTAATGAAAAACTGTTTTTT. Translating gives CASSYGGINEKLFF. The rearrangement uses TRBV6-6 and TRBJ1-4, with a possible D match to TRBD1 (5 bases). Deletions cut 2 bases from V and 4 bases from J, with 8 bases between. The length of the CDR3 is 14 residues. Germline CDR1 MNHNY, CDR2 SVGAGI (reference sequence).

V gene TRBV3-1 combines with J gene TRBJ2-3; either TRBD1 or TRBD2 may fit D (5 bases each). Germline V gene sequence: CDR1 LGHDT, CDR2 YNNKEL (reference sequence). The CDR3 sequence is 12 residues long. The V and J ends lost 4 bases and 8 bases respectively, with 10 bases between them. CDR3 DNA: TGTGCCAGCAGCCGGGACGTCAGTACGCAGTATTTT. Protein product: CASSRDVSTQYF.

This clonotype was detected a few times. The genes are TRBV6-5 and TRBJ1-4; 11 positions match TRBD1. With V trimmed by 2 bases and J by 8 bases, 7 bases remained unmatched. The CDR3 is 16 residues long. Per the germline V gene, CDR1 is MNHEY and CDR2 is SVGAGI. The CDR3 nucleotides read TGTGCCAGCAGTTACGGGCTGGGGACAGGGGGAGAAAAACTGTTTTTT. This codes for CASSYGLGTGGEKLFF.